Below, 22 T cell receptor beta chains from the same sample are listed, as sequenced in a study of cytomegalovirus exposure and HLA in healthy donors (dated by TCRdb to the late 2010s). Preparation of the library involved the immunoSEQ multiplex PCR assay. For the multiplex PCR, a mixture combining 60 forward primers for TCR Vbeta segments and 13 reverse primers for TCR Jbeta segments was used. As stored in TCRdb, this immuneACCESS dataset retains in-frame rearrangements with V and J assigned. A fraction of the clones does not appear; measured against another copy, unresolved V genes explain less than half of the discrepancy, and the remainder lacks a known reason. Across this sample there are some 180,000 clones, with about four fifths seen only once. The biggest ten clones account for about 1.5% of the sample. The sequenced sample consisted of PBMCs. The receptors derive from a woman aged 18-35 years in good health and CMV-seronegative.

This clone was observed a handful of times. The chain uses TRBV4-3 and TRBJ1-1; no definite D call. Trimming left V 0 bases short and J 5 bases short, with 16 bases between. From germline, CDR1 is LGHNA and CDR2 YSLEER. The CDR3 loop spans 16 amino acids. CDR3 nucleotide sequence: TGCGCCAGCAGCCAAGATCATCTAAAGGGCGGGACTGAAGCTTTCTTT. Translated: CASSQDHLKGGTEAFF.

The genes are TRBV29-1 and TRBJ2-5, with 7 bases aligning to TRBD1. The ends lost 1 base at V and 5 bases at J; junction bases unmatched: 10. Per the germline V gene, CDR1 is SQVTM and CDR2 is ANQGSEA. The CDR3 contains 15 residues. The CDR3 region has the DNA TGCAGCGTTGAAGCCCTAAGACAGGGATGGGAGACCCAGTACTTC. As protein: CSVEALRQGWETQYF.

The chain joins TRBV7-9 to TRBJ2-1; TRBD1 aligns across 8 bases. Germline-derived CDR1 and CDR2 are SEHNR and FQNEAQ (reference sequence). This CDR3 comprises 16 residues. V was clipped by 5 bases and J by 6 bases; unmatched bases: 12. DNA for the CDR3: TGTGCCAGCAGCCCTTCCGACAGGGGATGGATCAATGAGCAGTTCTTC. This gives the protein CASSPSDRGWINEQFF.

This clone has only a few counts. The chain has TRBV27 and TRBJ2-7, with 9 bases that match TRBD1. CDR1 is MNHEY, CDR2 SMNVEV, per germline (reference sequence). The CDR3 has 14 residues. The V gene end was trimmed by 5 bases and the J gene end by 7 bases; junction bases not matched to a gene: 9. In DNA form, the CDR3 reads TGTGCCAGCAGTAGGGACAGGGCCCCTGGGGAGCAGTACTTC. It codes for CASSRDRAPGEQYF.

V and J are TRBV4-1 and TRBJ1-3; 7 bases fit TRBD1. Germline assignment: CDR1 MGHRA and CDR2 YSYEKL. The CDR3 length is 17 residues. J was trimmed by 0 bases and V by 0 bases; bases with no gene match: 5. CDR3 amino acids: CASSQDRDSGSGNTIYF. The CDR3 DNA sequence: TGCGCCAGCAGCCAAGACCGGGACAGTGGCTCTGGAAACACCATATATTTT.

The V gene is TRBV5-6, the J gene TRBJ1-3, with D tentatively TRBD1 (6 bases). The germline CDR1 and CDR2 sequences are SGHDT and YYEEEE. The V end lost 4 bases, the J end lost 0 bases, and 11 bases lay between the germline ends. CDR3 length: 15 amino acids. As DNA, the CDR3 is TGTGCCAGCAGCCCTAAAGGGGGCTCTGGAAACACCATATATTTT. This codes for CASSPKGGSGNTIYF.

This chain links TRBV19 with TRBJ2-1, with 13 bases identical to TRBD2. Germline lookup yields CDR1 LNHDA and CDR2 SQIVND (reference sequence). The V segment lost 0 bases and the J segment 3 bases; nucleotides outside the gene matches: 5. This CDR3 has 18 residues. This chain's CDR3 is CASSIEGTSGTYYNEQFF. As DNA, the CDR3 is TGTGCCAGTAGTATAGAGGGGACTAGCGGGACATACTACAATGAGCAGTTCTTC.

This clone was recorded once. This chain connects TRBV27 to TRBJ2-3; TRBD1 matches 8 bases. Germline assignment: CDR1 MNHEY and CDR2 SMNVEV (reference sequence). The CDR3 covers 14 residues. Trimming cost V 8 bases and J 7 bases; bases outside gene matches: 11. DNA for the CDR3: TGTGCCAGCTCCGGGACAGGCGGGTGGAATACGCAGTATTTT. Translated: CASSGTGGWNTQYF.

The chain joins TRBV5-6 to TRBJ2-5; 9 nucleotides match TRBD2. Germline V gene lookup returns CDR1 SGHDT and CDR2 YYEEEE. The CDR3 runs to 15 residues. Losses at the gene ends were 2 bases for V and 4 bases for J; bases not matched to a gene: 6. This chain's CDR3 is CASSFELAGGETQYF. Here the CDR3 DNA reads TGTGCCAGCAGCTTTGAACTAGCGGGTGGAGAGACCCAGTACTTC.

This clone was observed once. The chain is built from TRBV19 and TRBJ1-2; 9 positions agree with TRBD1. CDR1 is LNHDA, CDR2 SQIVND, per germline (reference sequence). CDR3 length: 14 residues. V trimming: 2 bases; J trimming: 6 bases; junction bases outside the gene matches: 4. The CDR3 coding sequence is TGTGCCAGTAGTATATGGGGACAGGGTGATGGCTACACCTTC. It yields the protein CASSIWGQGDGYTF.

This sequence joins TRBV9 and TRBJ1-6, with 8 bases lining up with TRBD1. Germline V gene sequence: CDR1 SGDLS, CDR2 YYNGEE. The trim removed 2 bases at V and 7 bases at J, leaving 5 bases unmatched. This CDR3 has 15 residues. CDR3: CASSVGTGANSPLHF. DNA of the CDR3: TGTGCCAGCAGCGTCGGGACAGGTGCAAATTCACCCCTCCACTTT.

This chain joins TRBV5-4 and TRBJ2-3; 8 bases match TRBD2. With 4 bases clipped from V and 5 bases from J, the junction kept 6 bases outside the gene matches. CDR1 and CDR2 from the germline V gene are SGHNT and YYREEE (reference sequence). CDR3 length equals 14 residues. CDR3 sequence reads: CASSVSGTRDTQYF. In nucleotides, the CDR3 is TGTGCCAGCAGCGTCTCCGGGACTAGAGATACGCAGTATTTT.

Concerning this clone: The same CDR3 also results from other DNA sequences found in this sample. V usage is TRBV28 and J usage is TRBJ2-1; no clear D gene. Germline values: CDR1 MDHEN, CDR2 SYDVKM. The CDR3 spans 13 residues. Trimming cost V 7 bases and J 1 base, with 8 bases left between them. The CDR3 sequence is CASTGLSYNEQFF. In nucleotides, the CDR3 is TGTGCCAGCACGGGTCTATCCTACAATGAGCAGTTCTTC.

V gene TRBV5-4 combines with J gene TRBJ2-7, with 9 bases aligning to TRBD2. The CDR3 covers 17 residues. The germline gives CDR1 SGHNT, CDR2 YYREEE (reference sequence). Unmatched junction bases numbered 10, after V lost 1 base and J lost 2 bases. CDR3 amino acids: CASSLPVAGEKTYEQYF. Here the CDR3 DNA reads TGTGCCAGCAGCTTGCCAGTAGCGGGAGAAAAAACCTACGAGCAGTACTTC.

The chain has TRBV7-9 and TRBJ2-5; possible D gene TRBD2, 6 bases. Trimming took 1 base from V and 2 from J, leaving 11 bases between them. CDR3 length: 15 amino acids. Germline V gives CDR1 SEHNR, CDR2 FQNEAQ (reference sequence). CDR3 residues: CASSLGGLYQETQYF. The CDR3, as DNA: TGTGCCAGCAGCTTAGGGGGACTCTATCAAGAGACCCAGTACTTC.

This clone was seen only a few times. The chain carries TRBV6-6 and TRBJ1-1, with D maybe TRBD1 (5 bases). V lost 2 bases and J 1 base, leaving 8 bases between the germline ends. CDR1 and CDR2 from the germline V gene are MNHNY and SVGAGI (reference sequence). The CDR3 is 14 residues long. The CDR3: CASSYPGQNTEAFF. The CDR3 DNA is TGTGCCAGCAGTTACCCCGGACAGAACACTGAAGCTTTCTTT.

The J gene is TRBJ2-7, the V gene TRBV6-1; TRBD1 agrees at 10 bases. The CDR3 length is 15 residues. The V gene end was trimmed by 4 bases and the J gene end by 5 bases; junction bases not matched to a gene: 8. CDR1 and CDR2 from the germline V gene are MNHNS and SASEGT. CDR3 region: CASSGRDRGINEQYV. CDR3 nucleotide sequence: TGTGCCAGCAGTGGCCGGGACAGGGGTATCAACGAGCAGTACGTC.

The V and J genes are TRBV7-8 and TRBJ2-5, with TRBD2 matching over 10 bases. This CDR3 is 15 amino acids long. CDR1 and CDR2 (germline): SGHVS, FQNEAQ. The V and J ends lost 6 bases and 4 bases, in that order; junction bases with no gene match: 8. In DNA, the CDR3 is TGTGCCAGCAGAATTAGCGGGAGGCTACCAGAGACCCAGTACTTC. This sequence encodes CASRISGRLPETQYF. Full variable domain (remainder filled in from reference TRBV7-8 and TRBJ2-5): GAGVSQSPRYKVAKRGQDVALRCDPISGHVSLFWYQQALGQGPEFLTYFQNEAQLDKSGLPSDRFFAERPEGSVSTLKIQRTQQEDSAVYLCASRISGRLPETQYFGPGTRLLVL.

The V call is TRBV7-2, the J call TRBJ2-7; D possibly corresponds to TRBD1 (6 bases). The CDR3 covers 15 residues. Between the trimmed V and J ends, which lost 2 bases and 0 bases, there was a span of 11 bases. Germline loops: CDR1 SGHTA, CDR2 FQGNSA. CDR3 DNA: TGTGCCAGCAGCTTAATGACAGGTGGCTCCTACGAGCAGTACGTC. Translated, it gives CASSLMTGGSYEQYV.

The chain combines TRBV5-4 with TRBJ1-2; 7 positions match TRBD1. Germline CDR1 is SGHNT and CDR2 is YYREEE (reference sequence). This CDR3 has 16 amino acids. The V segment lost 4 bases and the J segment 5 bases; nucleotides outside the gene matches: 14. CDR3 coding DNA: TGTGCCAGCAGCAGAACGACGAGGACAGGACAGTATGGCTACACCTTC. Encoded protein: CASSRTTRTGQYGYTF.

This rearrangement joins TRBV28 to TRBJ2-7; tentatively, D is TRBD2 (5 bases). The CDR3 covers 14 residues. The germline gives CDR1 MDHEN, CDR2 SYDVKM. The V and J ends lost 6 bases and 2 bases respectively, with 14 bases between them. The CDR3 DNA is TGTGCCAGCAGAAACGACGGGGAGACCTACGAGCAGTACGTC. Its translation is CASRNDGETYEQYV.

The rearrangement links TRBV30 to TRBJ2-7; no clear D. Deletions cut 0 bases from V and 6 bases from J, with 15 bases between. This CDR3 has 14 amino acids. Germline CDR1 is GTSNPN and CDR2 is SVGIG (reference sequence). CDR3 bases: TGTGCCTGGAGTGTACTCCGAGAAGTTAGCGAGCAGTACTTC. This sequence encodes CAWSVLREVSEQYF.